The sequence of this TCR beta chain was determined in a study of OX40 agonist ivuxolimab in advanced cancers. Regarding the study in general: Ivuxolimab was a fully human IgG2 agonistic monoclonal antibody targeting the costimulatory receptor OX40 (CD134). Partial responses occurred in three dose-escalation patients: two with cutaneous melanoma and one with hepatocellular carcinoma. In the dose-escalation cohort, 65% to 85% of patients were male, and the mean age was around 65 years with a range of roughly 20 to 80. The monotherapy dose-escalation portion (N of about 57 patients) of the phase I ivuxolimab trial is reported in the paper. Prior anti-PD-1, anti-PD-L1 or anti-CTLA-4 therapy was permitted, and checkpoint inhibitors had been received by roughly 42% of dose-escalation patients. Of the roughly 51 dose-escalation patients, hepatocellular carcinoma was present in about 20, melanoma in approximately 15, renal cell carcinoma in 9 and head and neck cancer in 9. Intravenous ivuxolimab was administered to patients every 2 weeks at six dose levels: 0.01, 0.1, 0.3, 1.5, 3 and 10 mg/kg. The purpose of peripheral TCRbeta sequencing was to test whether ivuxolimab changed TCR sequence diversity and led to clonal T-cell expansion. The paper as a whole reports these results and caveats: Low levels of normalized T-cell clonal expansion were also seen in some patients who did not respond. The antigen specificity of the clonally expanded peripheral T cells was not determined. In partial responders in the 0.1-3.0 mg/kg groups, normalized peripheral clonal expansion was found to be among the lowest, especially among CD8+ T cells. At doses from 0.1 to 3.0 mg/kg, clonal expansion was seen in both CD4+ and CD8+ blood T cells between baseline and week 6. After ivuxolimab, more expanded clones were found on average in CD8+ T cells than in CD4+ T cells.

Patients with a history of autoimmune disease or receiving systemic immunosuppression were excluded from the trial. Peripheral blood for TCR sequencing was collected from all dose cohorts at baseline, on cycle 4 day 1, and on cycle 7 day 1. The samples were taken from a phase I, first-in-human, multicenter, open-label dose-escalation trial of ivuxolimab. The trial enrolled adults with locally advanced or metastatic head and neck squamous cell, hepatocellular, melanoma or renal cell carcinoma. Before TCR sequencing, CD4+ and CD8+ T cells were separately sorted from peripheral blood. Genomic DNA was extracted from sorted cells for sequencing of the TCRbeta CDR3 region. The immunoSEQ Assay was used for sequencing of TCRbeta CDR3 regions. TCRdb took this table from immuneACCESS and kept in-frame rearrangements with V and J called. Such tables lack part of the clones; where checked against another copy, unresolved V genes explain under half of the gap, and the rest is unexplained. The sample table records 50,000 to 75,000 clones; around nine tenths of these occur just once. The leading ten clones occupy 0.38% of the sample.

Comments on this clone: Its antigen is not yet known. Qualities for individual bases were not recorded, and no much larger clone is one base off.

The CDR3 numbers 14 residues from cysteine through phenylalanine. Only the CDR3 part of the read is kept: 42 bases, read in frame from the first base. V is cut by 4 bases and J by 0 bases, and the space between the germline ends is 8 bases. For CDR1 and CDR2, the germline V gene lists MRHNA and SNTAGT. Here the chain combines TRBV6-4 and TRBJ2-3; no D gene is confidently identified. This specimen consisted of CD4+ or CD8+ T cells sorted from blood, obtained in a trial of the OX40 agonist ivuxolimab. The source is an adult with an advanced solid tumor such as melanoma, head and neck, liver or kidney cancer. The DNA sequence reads TGTGCCAGCAGTGTTACGTCTAGCACAGATACGCAGTATTTT. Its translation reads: CASSVTSSTDTQYF.